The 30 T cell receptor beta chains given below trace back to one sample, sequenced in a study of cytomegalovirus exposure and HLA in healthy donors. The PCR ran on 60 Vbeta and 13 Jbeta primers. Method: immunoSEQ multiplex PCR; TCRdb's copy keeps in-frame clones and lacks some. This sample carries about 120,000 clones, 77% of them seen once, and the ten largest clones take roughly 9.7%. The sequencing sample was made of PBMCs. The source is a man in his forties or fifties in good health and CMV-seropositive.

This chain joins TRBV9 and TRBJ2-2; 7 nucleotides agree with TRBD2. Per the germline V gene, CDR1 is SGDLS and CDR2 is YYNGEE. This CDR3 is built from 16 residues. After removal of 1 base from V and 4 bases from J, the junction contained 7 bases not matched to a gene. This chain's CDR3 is CASSVFVGGGTGELFF. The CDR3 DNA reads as TGTGCCAGCAGCGTATTTGTGGGCGGGGGCACCGGGGAGCTGTTTTTT.

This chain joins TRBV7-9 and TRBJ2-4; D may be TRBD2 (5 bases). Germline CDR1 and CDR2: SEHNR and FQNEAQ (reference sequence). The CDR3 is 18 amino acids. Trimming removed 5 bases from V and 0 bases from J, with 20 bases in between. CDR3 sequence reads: CASSQYSGKGLAKNIQYF. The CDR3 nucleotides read TGTGCCAGCAGCCAATATTCGGGGAAAGGCCTAGCCAAAAACATTCAGTACTTC.

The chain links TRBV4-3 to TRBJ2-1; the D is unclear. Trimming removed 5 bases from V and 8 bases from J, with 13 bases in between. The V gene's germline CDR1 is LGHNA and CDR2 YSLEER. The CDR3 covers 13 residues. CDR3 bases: TGCGCCAGCAGCGCCCAGGTGTCCGATGAGCAGTTCTTC. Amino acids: CASSAQVSDEQFF.

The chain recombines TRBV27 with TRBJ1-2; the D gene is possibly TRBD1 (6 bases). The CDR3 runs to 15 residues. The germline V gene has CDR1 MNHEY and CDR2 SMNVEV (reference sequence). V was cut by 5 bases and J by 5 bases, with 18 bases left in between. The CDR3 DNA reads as TGTGCCAGCAGTGGAACGAGACAGGCCCTATATGGCTACACCTTC. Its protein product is CASSGTRQALYGYTF.

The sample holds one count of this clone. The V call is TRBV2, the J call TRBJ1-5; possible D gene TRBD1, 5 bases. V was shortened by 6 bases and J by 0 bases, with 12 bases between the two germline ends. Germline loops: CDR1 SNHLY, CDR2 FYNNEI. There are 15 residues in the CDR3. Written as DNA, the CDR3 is TGTGCCAGCAGCCTAACGGGACTTAGCAATCAGCCCCAGCATTTT. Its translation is CASSLTGLSNQPQHF.

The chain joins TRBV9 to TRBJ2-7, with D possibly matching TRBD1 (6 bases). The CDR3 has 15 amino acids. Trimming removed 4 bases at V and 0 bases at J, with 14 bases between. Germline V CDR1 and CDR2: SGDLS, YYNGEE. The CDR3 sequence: CASSIAGAGSYEQYF. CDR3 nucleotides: TGTGCCAGCAGCATTGCAGGGGCGGGCTCCTACGAGCAGTACTTC.

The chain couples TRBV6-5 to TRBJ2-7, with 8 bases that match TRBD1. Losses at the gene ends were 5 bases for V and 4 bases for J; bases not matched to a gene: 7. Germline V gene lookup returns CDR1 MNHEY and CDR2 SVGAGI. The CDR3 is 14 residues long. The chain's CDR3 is CASSPLGQGYEQYF. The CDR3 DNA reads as TGTGCCAGCAGTCCCCTTGGACAGGGTTACGAGCAGTACTTC.

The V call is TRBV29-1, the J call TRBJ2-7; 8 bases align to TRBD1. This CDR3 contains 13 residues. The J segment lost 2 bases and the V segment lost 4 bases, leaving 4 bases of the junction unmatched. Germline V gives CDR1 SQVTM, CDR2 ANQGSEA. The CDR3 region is CSVVDRVTYEQYF. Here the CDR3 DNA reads TGCAGCGTTGTGGACAGGGTTACCTACGAGCAGTACTTC.

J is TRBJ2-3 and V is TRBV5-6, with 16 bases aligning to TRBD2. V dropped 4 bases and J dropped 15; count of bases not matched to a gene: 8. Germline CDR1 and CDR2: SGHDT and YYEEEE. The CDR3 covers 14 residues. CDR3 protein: CASSLGLAGGPYYF. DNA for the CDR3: TGTGCCAGCAGCCTGGGACTAGCGGGGGGGCCTTATTATTTT.

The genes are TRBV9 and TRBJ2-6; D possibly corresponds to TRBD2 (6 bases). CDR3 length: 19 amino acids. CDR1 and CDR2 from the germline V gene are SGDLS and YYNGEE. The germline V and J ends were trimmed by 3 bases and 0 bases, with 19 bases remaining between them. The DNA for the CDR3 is TGTGCCAGCAGCGAAAGGCGGGACTCCACCGACTCTGGGGCCAACGTCCTGACTTTC. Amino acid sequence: CASSERRDSTDSGANVLTF.

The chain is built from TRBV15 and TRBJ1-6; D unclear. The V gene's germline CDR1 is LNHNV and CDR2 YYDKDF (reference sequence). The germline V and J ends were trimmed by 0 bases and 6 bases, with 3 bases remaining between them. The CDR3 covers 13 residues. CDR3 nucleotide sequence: TGTGCCACCAGCAGAGACGGTAATTCACCCCTCCACTTT. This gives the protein CATSRDGNSPLHF.

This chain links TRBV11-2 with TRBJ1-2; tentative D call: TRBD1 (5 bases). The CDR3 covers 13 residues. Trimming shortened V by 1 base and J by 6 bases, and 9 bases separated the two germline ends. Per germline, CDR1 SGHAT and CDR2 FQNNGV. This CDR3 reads CASSLGGVDGYTF. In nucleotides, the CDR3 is TGTGCCAGCAGCTTAGGGGGGGTGGATGGCTACACCTTC.

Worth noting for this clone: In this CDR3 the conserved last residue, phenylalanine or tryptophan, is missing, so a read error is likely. The CDR3 is CASSLERGNEQYL. DNA for the CDR3: TGTGCCAGCAGCTTAGAACGCGGGAACGAGCAGTACCTC. The chain employs TRBV7-2 and TRBJ2-7; a weak D match, TRBD2 (6 bases). Per the germline V gene, CDR1 is SGHTA and CDR2 is FQGNSA. Trimming cost V 1 base and J 5 bases, with 9 bases left between them. This CDR3 contains 13 residues.

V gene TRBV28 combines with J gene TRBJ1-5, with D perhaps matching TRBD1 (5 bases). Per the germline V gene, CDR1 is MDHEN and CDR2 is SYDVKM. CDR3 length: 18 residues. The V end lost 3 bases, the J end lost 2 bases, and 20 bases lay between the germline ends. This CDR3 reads CASSLTFDRQTGNQPQHF. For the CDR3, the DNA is TGTGCCAGCAGTTTGACCTTCGACAGACAAACGGGCAATCAGCCCCAGCATTTT.

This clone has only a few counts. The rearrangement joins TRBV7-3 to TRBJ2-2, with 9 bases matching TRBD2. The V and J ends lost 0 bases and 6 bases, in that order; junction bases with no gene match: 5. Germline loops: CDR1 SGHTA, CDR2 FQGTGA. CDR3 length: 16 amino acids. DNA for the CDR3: TGTGCCAGCAGCTTAACTGGCGGGGGGGCCCCCGGGGAGCTGTTTTTT. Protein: CASSLTGGGAPGELFF.

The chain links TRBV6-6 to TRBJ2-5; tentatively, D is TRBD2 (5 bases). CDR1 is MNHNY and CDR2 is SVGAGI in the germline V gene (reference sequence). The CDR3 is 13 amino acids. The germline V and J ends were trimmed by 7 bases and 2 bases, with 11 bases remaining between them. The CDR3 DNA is TGTGCCAGCAATACTGGGAGTCAAGAGACCCAGTACTTC. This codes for CASNTGSQETQYF.

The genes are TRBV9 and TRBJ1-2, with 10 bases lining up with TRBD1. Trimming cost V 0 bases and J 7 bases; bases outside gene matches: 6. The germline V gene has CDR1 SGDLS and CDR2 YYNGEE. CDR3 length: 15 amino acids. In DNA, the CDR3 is TGTGCCAGCAGCGTAGGGGACAGGGGCCGGGTTGGCTACACCTTC. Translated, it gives CASSVGDRGRVGYTF.

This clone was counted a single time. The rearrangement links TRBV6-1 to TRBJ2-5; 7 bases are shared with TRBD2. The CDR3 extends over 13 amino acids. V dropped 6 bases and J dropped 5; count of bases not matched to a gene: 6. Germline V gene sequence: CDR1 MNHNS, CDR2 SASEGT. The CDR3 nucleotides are TGTGCCAGCAGGGGAGGGTCGGTGGAGACCCAGTACTTC. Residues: CASRGGSVETQYF.

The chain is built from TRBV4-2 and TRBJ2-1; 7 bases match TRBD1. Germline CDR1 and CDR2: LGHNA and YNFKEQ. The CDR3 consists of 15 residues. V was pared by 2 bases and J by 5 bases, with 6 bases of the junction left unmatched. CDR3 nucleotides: TGTGCCAGCAGCCAAAGGTGGGACAGTAACAATGAGCAGTTCTTC. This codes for CASSQRWDSNNEQFF.

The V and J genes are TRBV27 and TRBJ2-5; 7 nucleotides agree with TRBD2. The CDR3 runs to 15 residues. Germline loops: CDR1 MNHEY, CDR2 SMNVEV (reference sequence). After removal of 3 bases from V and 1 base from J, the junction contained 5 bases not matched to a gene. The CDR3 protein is CASSFGGLPQETQYF. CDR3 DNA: TGTGCCAGCAGTTTCGGGGGGTTGCCCCAAGAGACCCAGTACTTC.

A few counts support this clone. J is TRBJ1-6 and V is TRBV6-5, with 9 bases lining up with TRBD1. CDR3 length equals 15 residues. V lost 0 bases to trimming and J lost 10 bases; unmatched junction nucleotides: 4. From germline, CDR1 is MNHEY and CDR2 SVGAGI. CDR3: CASSYSQGAESPLHF. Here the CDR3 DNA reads TGTGCCAGCAGTTACTCACAGGGGGCGGAATCACCCCTCCACTTT.

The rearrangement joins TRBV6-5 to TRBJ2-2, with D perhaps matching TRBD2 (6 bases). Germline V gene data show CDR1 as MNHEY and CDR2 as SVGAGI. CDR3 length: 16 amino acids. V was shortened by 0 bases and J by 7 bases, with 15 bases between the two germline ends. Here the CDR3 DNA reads TGTGCCAGCAGTTACTCCGGAAGGAGGGAACACGGGGAGCTGTTTTTT. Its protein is CASSYSGRREHGELFF.

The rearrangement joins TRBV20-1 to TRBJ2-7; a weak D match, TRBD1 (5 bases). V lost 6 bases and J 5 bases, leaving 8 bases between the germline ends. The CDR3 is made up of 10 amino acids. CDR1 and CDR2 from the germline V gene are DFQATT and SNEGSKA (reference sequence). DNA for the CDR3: TGCAGTGCCCAGGGCAACGAGCAGTACTTC. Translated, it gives CSAQGNEQYF.

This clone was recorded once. CDR3: CARDMGTGKGNQPQHF. DNA of the CDR3: TGTGCCAGGGATATGGGGACAGGGAAGGGCAATCAGCCCCAGCATTTT. The rearrangement links TRBV7-2 to TRBJ1-5; the match to TRBD1 covers 9 bases. Germline V gene lookup returns CDR1 SGHTA and CDR2 FQGNSA. The CDR3 has 16 residues. V lost 9 bases to trimming and J lost 2 bases; unmatched junction nucleotides: 11.

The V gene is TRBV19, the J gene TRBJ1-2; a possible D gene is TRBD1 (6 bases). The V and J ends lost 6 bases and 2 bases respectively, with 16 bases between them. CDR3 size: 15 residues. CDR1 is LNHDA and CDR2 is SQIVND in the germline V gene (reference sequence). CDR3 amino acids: CASRDPGHTNYGYTF. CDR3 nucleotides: TGTGCCAGTAGGGACCCGGGACATACGAACTATGGCTACACCTTC.

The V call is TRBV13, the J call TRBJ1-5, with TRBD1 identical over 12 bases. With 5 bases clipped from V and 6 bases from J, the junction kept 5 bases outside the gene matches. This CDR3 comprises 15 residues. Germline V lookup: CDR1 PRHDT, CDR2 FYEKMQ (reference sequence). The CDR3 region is CASSAGTGGGQPQHF. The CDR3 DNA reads TGTGCCAGCAGCGCCGGGACAGGGGGCGGTCAGCCCCAGCATTTT. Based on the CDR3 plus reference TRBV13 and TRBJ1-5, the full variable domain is AAGVIQSPRHLIKEKRETATLKCYPIPRHDTVYWYQQGPGQDPQFLISFYEKMQSDKGSIPDRFSAQQFSDYHSELNMSSLELGDSALYFCASSAGTGGGQPQHFGDGTRLSIL.

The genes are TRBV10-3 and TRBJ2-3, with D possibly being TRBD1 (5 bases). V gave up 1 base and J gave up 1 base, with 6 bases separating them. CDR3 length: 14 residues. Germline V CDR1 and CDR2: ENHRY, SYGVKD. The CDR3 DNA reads TGTGCCATCAGTGAGTTACAGGGCACAGATACGCAGTATTTT. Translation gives CAISELQGTDTQYF.

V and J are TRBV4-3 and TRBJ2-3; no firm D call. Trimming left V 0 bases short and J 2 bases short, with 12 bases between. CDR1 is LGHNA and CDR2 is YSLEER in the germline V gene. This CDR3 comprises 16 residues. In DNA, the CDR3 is TGCGCCAGCAGCCAAGAGTACTCTATTCTCACAGATACGCAGTATTTT. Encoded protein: CASSQEYSILTDTQYF.

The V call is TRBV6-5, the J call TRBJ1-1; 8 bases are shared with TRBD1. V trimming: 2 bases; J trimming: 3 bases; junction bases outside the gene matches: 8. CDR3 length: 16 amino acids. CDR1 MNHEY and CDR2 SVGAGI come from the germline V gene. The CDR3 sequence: CASSYGAGGADTEAFF. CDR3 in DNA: TGTGCCAGCAGTTACGGAGCAGGGGGCGCAGACACTGAAGCTTTCTTT.

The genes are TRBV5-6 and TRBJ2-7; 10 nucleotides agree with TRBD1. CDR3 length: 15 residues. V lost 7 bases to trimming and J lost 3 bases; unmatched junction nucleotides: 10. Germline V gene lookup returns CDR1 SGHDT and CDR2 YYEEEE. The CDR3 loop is CASQQTGTGVYEQYF. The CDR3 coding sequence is TGTGCCAGCCAGCAAACCGGGACAGGGGTCTACGAGCAGTACTTC.